Sequencing of this TCR beta chain was carried out in a study of cytomegalovirus exposure and HLA in healthy donors (TCRdb year 2017). In terms of the full investigation: In an earlier analysis of roughly 500 of the donors, roughly 300 Gb of sequence data and 120 million or so unique TCR beta sequences from 180 million or so T cells were reported. On average, around 200,000 unique TCR beta nucleotide sequences were sequenced per donor among a few hundred genotyped donors of the cohort, with 15% to 20% of those sequences being non-productive. Besides the first cohort of 666 subjects, a separate validation cohort made up of 120 different subjects was used. Typing coverage varied by locus: roughly 620-640 donors for A, B, C, DRB1 and DQB1; under 550 for DQA1; approximately 570 for DPA1; more than 450 for DPB1. All discovery cohort repertoires had been generated using a single sequencing platform. Four to six DR-DQ haplotypes were handled as single units for association and clustering, since linkage in the cohort was strong. Of the roughly 390 genotyped donors, roughly 80% fell in the genetic ancestry cluster associated with self-reported Caucasian donors. An early release that covered about 600 HLA-typed donors contained about 300 gigabases of sequencing data and 80 million or so unique TCR sequences. In a later analysis, previously published TCR beta repertoires from 666 donors were re-analyzed and high-resolution HLA genotyping was added so that TCR occurrence patterns could be studied. HLA typing covered class I and class II loci at four-digit resolution. The study profiled the T cell repertoires of hundreds of subjects by immunosequencing and related them to cytomegalovirus serostatus. Donor age, sex, ethnicity and CMV serostatus were collected together with the repertoire data. The study was designed to test whether signatures of past pathogen exposure could be identified by cataloging public T cell receptors. An earlier analysis of around 580 of the donors used high-throughput TCR beta sequencing to judge whether each TCR beta V gene segment behaved as functional or pseudogenic. In the later analysis, no new phenotypic data were used to find candidate immune exposures; instead, reliance was placed on TCR beta sequences and their occurrence across donors. Genome-wide SNP genotypes for about three fifths of the roughly 700 donors were used in a later genetic analysis, which treated that subset as a discovery cohort. High-throughput TCR immunosequencing, statistical association of individual TCRs with disease status, and machine learning were combined to predict cytomegalovirus infection status.

The cohort was made up of roughly 670 healthy bone marrow donors. Cohort members were all nominally healthy when sampled, although unrecorded immune exposures were likely present. The donor was CMV seropositive and was included in the group of about 290 seropositive cohort members. Every donor gave a peripheral blood sample, and the peripheral blood mononuclear cells from that sample were used for TCR beta sequencing. Genomic DNA extraction from the blood cell samples was performed with the Qiagen DNeasy Blood Extraction Kit. Comments on this clone: Its antigen has not been determined. One base away there is no much larger clone; base qualities are not given.

Study-level results and caveats: In a later analysis, TCR association rates were found to vary across HLA loci, with the most associated TCRs seen for DRB1 alleles and the fewest for HLA-C alleles. An earlier analysis of some 590 of the donors showed that most TCR beta V segments appeared in productive rearrangements either about 87% or about 30% of the time, which broadly matched IMGT annotations. In a later analysis, HLA-associated TCR beta chains were found to be more clonally expanded and to have lower generation probabilities than equally common non-associated chains. The earlier analysis of 587 of the donors excluded roughly 17 rarely observed V segments, including chromosome 9 orphons, because counts were too low. Correlated functional status among segregating V segments might be attributable to linkage disequilibrium, but an unknown experimental factor could not be ruled out. A later analysis found that most CMV-associated TCR beta chains appeared HLA-restricted, with HLA associations seemingly driven largely by CMV exposure. V-gene and J-gene trimming of TCR beta chains was associated with a missense DCLRE1C variant in a later genetic analysis, and the association was replicated in an independent cohort. The classifier was reported to diagnose cytomegalovirus status with high specificity and sensitivity in both the original and validation cohorts. A further reported finding was that TCR beta sequences accurately predicted the HLA-A and HLA-B alleles for most subjects in the first cohort. A later analysis associated about 16,000 TCR beta sequences with specific HLA alleles at a false discovery rate of 0.05. A few of the identified cytomegalovirus-associated TCR beta chains were confirmed in vitro to be specific for cytomegalovirus antigens. In the study, around 160 TCR beta chains were listed as associated with cytomegalovirus. A cluster of highly shared sequence variants was judged likely to be a technical artifact of the sequencing pipeline. When HLA alleles, especially DR and DQ, strongly co-occurred, TCR associations were difficult to assign to individual alleles. The only immune exposure information available for the cohort was CMV serostatus. Sequencing depth was assumed to be roughly uniform across donors in the presence/absence analyses, though that assumption may not hold. According to a later genetic analysis, donors in an Asian-associated ancestry cluster had fewer N-insertions in productive TCRs than the roughly 670-donor mean. A later analysis reported that several top co-occurrence clusters appeared linked to parvovirus B19, influenza, CMV and Epstein-Barr virus. Because some donors lacked HLA typing at each locus, the association tests relied only on the typed subset. According to the authors, the approach could potentially be generalized to other disease states and immunological phenotypes. This cohort had only TCR beta chains sequenced, and the lack of alpha or paired-chain data limited which features could be detected. Across donors, most TCR sequences were observed very rarely, whereas some public TCRs were present in many individuals.

Library construction relied on the immunoSEQ multiplex PCR assay. For the multiplex PCR, a mixture combining 60 forward primers for TCR Vbeta segments and 13 reverse primers for TCR Jbeta segments was used. The CDR3 region of rearranged TCR beta genes was amplified from genomic DNA with a multiplex PCR assay. The Illumina HiSeq System was used to sequence the amplified TCR beta libraries as 87-base-pair reads. Regarding the original processing steps: In a later analysis, some 80 million unique TCR beta chains were counted across the approximately 620 repertoires, and roughly 11 million of these chains were shared by at least two donors. Raw reads were error-corrected and collapsed into unique sequences with a nearest-neighbor algorithm that merged closely related sequences to remove PCR and sequencing errors. V, D and J gene segments were assigned by aligning CDR3 sequences to IMGT reference sequences. Each retained sequence needed at least a six-nucleotide match to both a V gene segment and a J gene segment. Rearrangements were classified as productive when the CDR3 lacked stop codons and remained in frame with V and J, and all other rearrangements were classified as non-productive. Following IMGT convention, CDR3 was defined as the stretch from the second conserved V-encoded cysteine to the conserved J-encoded phenylalanine. The earlier analysis of about 610 of the donors excluded sequences that lacked an unambiguous match to a single V gene segment. An earlier analysis of about 590 of the donors classified V segments as functional when productive rearrangements were above 56.7% and as segregating when the standard deviation between donors was above 5%. To diagnose cytomegalovirus status from the catalog of TCR beta chain sequences, a statistical classification framework was built. V and J gene assignment, in a later analysis, came from comparing TCR nucleotide sequences with IMGT/GENE-DB human TR gene sequences. A later analysis assigned CDR3 sequences and most-parsimonious VDJ recombination scenarios with the TCRdist pipeline. In a later analysis, each TCR beta chain was defined by its CDR3 amino acid sequence together with its V-gene family, and reads without a unique V-gene family were excluded. In a later analysis, approximately 640 highly shared, low-generation-probability nucleotide sequences were removed to address suspected cross-contamination and a sequencing artifact. In a later analysis, a clonal expansion index for each public chain was calculated from normalized within-repertoire ranks of inferred template counts. In a later analysis, generation probabilities were computed using a VDJ recombination model fitted to out-of-frame rearrangements, and the results were checked against IGoR. In a later analysis, hypergeometric tests were used to score TCR-TCR, TCR-HLA and TCR-CMV co-occurrence, with a repertoire-size bias correction applied to TCR pairs. False discovery rates were estimated in a later analysis by permuting HLA or CMV assignments 20 times. In a later analysis, co-occurring TCRs were grouped using DBSCAN, and TCRdist sequence similarity was added for clustering within HLA-allele-positive subsets. Repertoires with fewer than 30,000 or more than 120,000 public chains, plus five repertoires with anomalous nucleotide sharing, were excluded from co-occurrence clustering. TCRdb limited this immuneACCESS table to in-frame rearrangements with V and J called. A share of clones is missing; checked studies link under half to unresolved V genes, and the rest is unexplained. For V, J and clone size, that table is used; D and trimming come from the DNA. The sample contains some 170,000 clones, roughly 81% of them found a single time. Of the sample, roughly 4.9% falls within the top ten clones.

The sequenced material came from PBMCs. The source is a young woman in good health and CMV-seropositive.

The CDR3 has the sequence CASSDGGIAGASYEQYF. DNA sequence: TGCGCCAGCAGTGATGGCGGGATAGCGGGGGCCTCCTACGAGCAGTACTTC. The sequence links TRBV10-2 to TRBJ2-7; 9 central nucleotides agree with TRBD2. The cysteine opens and the phenylalanine closes a CDR3 of 17 amino acids. Only CDR3 DNA remains: 51 bases, in frame from the first base. The germline V gene specifies WSHSY as CDR1 and SAAADI as CDR2. Unmatched junction bases come to 9, with V trimmed by 3 bases and J by 0 bases.